Given below is one TCR beta chain in context. The data were obtained in a study of T cell responses to AZD1222 COVID-19 vaccine. Germline lookup yields CDR1 SGHAT and CDR2 FQNNGV. With 5 bases removed from V and 1 base from J, the gap between germline ends came to 11 bases. This CDR3 has 14 residues. Profiling relied on immunoSEQ multiplex PCR, and the TCRdb table lists in-frame clones only, not all of them. The table records roughly 140,000 clones, 88% of them present only once. The TCR was taken from an adult in good health. The source material was peripheral blood, sampled on day 0 of MenACWY control vaccination. The chain links TRBV11-2 to TRBJ1-1; tentative D call: TRBD1 (6 bases). CDR3 DNA sequence: TGTGCCAGCAGCACCTCACAGGGGAACACTGAAGCTTTCTTT. Translating gives CASSTSQGNTEAFF.